This T cell receptor (beta chain) was identified in a study of post-analysis software for immune sequencing data. Background on the study: Progressive-relapsing, secondary progressive and relapsing-remitting multiple sclerosis were among the disease courses included. Study findings and constraints: Controls showed significantly higher normalized Chao1 diversity than did multiple sclerosis patients. Roughly five TRBV segments were significantly more frequent in patients than in controls. TRBV5-6, TRBV5-1 and TRBV20-1 were among these segments. Strong same-batch co-clustering of samples appeared with F measure clustering.

Every TCR beta cDNA library bore unique molecular identifiers. Some 500,000 cDNA molecules were obtained from roughly 1 to 10 million T cells. TCRdb reprocessed the PCR reads via MiXCR and lists one record per CDR3 protein. The sample shows approximately 630,000 distinct CDR3 sequences, roughly three fifths of them seen only once. Germline values: CDR1 MNHEY, CDR2 SVGAGI. The CDR3 contains 11 residues. V was pared by 9 bases and J by 7 bases, with 13 bases between. A remark on this clonotype: The antigen remains unidentified.

Sample: blood. This chain links TRBV6-5 with TRBJ2-7; possibly TRBD2 for D (5 bases). This TCR derives from a girl aged 2-15 years with multiple sclerosis. The CDR3 DNA follows: TGTGCCAGTTACGGGGTATTGGAGCAGTACTTC. Translation gives CASYGVLEQYF.